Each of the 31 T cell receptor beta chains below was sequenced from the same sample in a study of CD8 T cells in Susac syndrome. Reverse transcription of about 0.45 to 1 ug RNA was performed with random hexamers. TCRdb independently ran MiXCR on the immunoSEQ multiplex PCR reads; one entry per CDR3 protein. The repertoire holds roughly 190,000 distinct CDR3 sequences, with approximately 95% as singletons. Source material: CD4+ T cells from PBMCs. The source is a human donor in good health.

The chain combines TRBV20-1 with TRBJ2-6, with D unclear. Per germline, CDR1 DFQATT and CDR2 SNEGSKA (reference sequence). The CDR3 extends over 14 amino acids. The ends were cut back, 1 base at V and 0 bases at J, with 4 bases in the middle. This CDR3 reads CSARGGSGANVLTF. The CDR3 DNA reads TGCAGTGCTAGAGGTGGCTCTGGGGCCAACGTCCTGACTTTC.

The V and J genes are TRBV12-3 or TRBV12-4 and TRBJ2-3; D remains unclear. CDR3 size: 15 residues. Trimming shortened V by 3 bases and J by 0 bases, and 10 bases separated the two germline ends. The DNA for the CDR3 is TGTGCCAGCAGTTTGTCAGCCTCTAGCACAGATACGCAGTATTTT. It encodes CASSLSASSTDTQYF.

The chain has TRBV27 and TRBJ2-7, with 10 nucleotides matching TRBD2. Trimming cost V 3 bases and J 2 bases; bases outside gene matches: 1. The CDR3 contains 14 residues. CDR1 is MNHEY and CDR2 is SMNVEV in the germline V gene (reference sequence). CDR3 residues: CASSFTSGAYEQYF. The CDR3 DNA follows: TGTGCCAGCAGTTTCACTAGCGGGGCCTACGAGCAGTACTTC.

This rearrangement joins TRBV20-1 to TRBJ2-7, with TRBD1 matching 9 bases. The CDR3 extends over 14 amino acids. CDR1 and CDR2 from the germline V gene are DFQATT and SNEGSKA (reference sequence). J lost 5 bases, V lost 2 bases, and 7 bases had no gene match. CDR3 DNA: TGCAGTGCTAGATCCGGGACAGGGAGCCACGAGCAGTACTTC. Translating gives CSARSGTGSHEQYF.

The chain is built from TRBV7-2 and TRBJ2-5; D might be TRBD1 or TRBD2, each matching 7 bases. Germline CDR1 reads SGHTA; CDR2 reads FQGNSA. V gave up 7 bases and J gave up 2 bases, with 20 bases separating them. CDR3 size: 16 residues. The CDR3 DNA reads TGTGCCAGCACCCAGGGAGGGGGCGCCTGGCAAGAGACCCAGTACTTC. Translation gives CASTQGGGAWQETQYF.

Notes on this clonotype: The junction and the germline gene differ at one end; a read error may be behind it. The CDR3 protein is CQGGVTDTQYF. CDR3 DNA sequence: TGCCAAGGGGGGGTGACAGATACGCAGTATTTT. The V call is TRBV7-2, the J call TRBJ2-3; D may be TRBD2 (7 bases). The CDR3 extends over 11 amino acids. Germline V gives CDR1 SGHTA, CDR2 FQGNSA.

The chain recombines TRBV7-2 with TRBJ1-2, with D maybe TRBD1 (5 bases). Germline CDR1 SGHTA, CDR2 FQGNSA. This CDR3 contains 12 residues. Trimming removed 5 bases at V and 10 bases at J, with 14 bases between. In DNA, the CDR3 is TGTGCCAGCAGCATAGTCCAGGGAGCCTACACCTTC. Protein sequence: CASSIVQGAYTF.

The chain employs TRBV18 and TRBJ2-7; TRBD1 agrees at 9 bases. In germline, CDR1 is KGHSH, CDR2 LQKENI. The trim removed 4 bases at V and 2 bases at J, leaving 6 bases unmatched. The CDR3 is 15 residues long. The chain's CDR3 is CASSLSRDRAYEQYF. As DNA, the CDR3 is TGTGCCAGCTCACTGTCCCGGGACAGGGCCTACGAGCAGTACTTC. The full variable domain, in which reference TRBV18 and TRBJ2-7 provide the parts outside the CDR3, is NAGVMQNPRHLVRRRGQEARLRCSPMKGHSHVYWYRQLPEEGLKFMVYLQKENIIDESGMPKERFSAEFPKEGPSILRIQQVVRGDSAAYFCASSLSRDRAYEQYFGPGTRLTVT.

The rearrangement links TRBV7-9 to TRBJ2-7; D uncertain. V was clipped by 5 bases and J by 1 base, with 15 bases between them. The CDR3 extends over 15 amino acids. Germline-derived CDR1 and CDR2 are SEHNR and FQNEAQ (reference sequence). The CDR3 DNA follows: TGTGCCAGCAGCCCTTCCGGGTACGATTCCTACGAGCAGTACTTC. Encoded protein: CASSPSGYDSYEQYF.

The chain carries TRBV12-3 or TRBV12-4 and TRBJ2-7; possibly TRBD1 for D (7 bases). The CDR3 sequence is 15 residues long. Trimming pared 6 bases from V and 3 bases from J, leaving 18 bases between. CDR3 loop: CASRRGAGGNYEQYF. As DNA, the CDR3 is TGTGCCAGCAGGAGGGGGGCAGGGGGGAACTACGAGCAGTACTTC.

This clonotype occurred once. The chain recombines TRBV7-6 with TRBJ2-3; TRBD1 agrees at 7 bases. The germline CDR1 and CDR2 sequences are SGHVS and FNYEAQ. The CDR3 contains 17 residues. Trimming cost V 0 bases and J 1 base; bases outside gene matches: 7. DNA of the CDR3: TGTGCCAGCAGCTTAGCACAGGGGCTCGTGGGCACAGATACGCAGTATTTT. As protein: CASSLAQGLVGTDTQYF.

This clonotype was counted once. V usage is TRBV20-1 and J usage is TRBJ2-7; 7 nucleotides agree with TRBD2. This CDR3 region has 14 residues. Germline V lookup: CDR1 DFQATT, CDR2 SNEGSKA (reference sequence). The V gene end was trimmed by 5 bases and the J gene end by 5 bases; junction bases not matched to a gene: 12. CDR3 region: CSALGLAVPHEQYF. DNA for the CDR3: TGCAGTGCTCTGGGGCTAGCGGTCCCCCACGAGCAGTACTTC.

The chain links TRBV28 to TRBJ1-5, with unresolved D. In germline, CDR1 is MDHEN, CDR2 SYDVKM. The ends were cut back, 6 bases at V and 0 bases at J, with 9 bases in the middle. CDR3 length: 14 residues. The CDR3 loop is CASRIADSNQPQHF. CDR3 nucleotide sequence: TGTGCCAGCAGAATAGCGGATAGCAATCAGCCCCAGCATTTT.

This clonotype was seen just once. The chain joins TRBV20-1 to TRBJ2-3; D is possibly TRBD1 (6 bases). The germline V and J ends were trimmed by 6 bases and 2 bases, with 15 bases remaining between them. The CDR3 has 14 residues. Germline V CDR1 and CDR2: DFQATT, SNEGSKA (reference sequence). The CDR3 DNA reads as TGCAGTGCCCCTCGAGGGGGAACCACAGATACGCAGTATTTT. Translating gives CSAPRGGTTDTQYF.

CDR3 sequence reads: CASSLNEAYEQYF. CDR3 nucleotide sequence: TGTGCCAGCTCACTGAATGAGGCCTACGAGCAGTACTTC. V and J are TRBV18 and TRBJ2-7; unclear D gene. Trimming cost V 4 bases and J 2 bases, with 9 bases left between them. The CDR3 totals 13 residues. From germline, CDR1 is KGHSH and CDR2 LQKENI. The full variable domain, its missing parts supplied by reference TRBV18 and TRBJ2-7, is NAGVMQNPRHLVRRRGQEARLRCSPMKGHSHVYWYRQLPEEGLKFMVYLQKENIIDESGMPKERFSAEFPKEGPSILRIQQVVRGDSAAYFCASSLNEAYEQYFGPGTRLTVT.

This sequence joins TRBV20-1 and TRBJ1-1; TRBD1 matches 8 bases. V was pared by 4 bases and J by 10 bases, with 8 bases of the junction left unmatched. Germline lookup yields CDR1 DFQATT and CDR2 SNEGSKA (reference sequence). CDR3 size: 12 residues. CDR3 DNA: TGCAGTGCTATAGCAGGGGGCGATGTAGCTTTCTTT. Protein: CSAIAGGDVAFF.

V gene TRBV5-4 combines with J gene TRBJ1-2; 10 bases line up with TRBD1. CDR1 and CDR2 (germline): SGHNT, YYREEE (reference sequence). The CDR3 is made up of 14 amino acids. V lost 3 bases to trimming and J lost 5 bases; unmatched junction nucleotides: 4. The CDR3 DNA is TGTGCCAGCAGCTGGGGGGACAGGGGTTATGGCTACACCTTC. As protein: CASSWGDRGYGYTF.

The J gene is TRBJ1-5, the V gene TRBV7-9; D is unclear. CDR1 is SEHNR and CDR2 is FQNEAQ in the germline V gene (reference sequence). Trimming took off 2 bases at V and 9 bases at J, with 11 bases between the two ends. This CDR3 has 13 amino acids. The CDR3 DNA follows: TGTGCCAGCAGCTTATGGCTAGATGGGCCCCAGCATTTT. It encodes CASSLWLDGPQHF.

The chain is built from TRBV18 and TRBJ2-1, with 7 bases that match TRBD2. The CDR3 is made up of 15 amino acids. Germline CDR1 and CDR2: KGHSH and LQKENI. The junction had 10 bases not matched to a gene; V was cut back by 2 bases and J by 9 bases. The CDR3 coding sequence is TGTGCCAGCTCACCAAATCTAGCGGAGGGCCTTGAGCAGTTCTTC. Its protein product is CASSPNLAEGLEQFF. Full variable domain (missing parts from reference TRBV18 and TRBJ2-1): NAGVMQNPRHLVRRRGQEARLRCSPMKGHSHVYWYRQLPEEGLKFMVYLQKENIIDESGMPKERFSAEFPKEGPSILRIQQVVRGDSAAYFCASSPNLAEGLEQFFGPGTRLTVL.

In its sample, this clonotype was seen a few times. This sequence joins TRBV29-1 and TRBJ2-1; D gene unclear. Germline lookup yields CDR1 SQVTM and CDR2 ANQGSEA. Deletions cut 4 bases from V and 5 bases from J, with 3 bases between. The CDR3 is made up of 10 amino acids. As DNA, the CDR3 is TGCAGCGTTGCTGACAATGAGCAGTTCTTC. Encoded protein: CSVADNEQFF.

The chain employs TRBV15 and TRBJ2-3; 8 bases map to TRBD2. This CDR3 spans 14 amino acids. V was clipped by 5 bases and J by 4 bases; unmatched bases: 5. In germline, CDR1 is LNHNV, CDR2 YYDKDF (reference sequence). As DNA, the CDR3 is TGTGCCACCAGCGGAAGCGGGAGCCCAGATACGCAGTATTTT. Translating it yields CATSGSGSPDTQYF.

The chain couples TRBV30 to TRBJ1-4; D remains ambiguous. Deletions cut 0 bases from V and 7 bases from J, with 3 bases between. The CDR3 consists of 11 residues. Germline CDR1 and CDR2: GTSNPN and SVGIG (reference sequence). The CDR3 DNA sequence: TGTGCCTGGAGTGTCGGTGAAAAACTGTTTTTT. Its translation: CAWSVGEKLFF.

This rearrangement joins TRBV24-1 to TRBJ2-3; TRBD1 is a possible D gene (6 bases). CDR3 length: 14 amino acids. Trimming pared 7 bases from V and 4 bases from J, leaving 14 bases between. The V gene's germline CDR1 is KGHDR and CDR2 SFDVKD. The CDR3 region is CATRGSPGADTQYF. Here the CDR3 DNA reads TGTGCCACCAGAGGAAGCCCAGGGGCAGATACGCAGTATTTT.

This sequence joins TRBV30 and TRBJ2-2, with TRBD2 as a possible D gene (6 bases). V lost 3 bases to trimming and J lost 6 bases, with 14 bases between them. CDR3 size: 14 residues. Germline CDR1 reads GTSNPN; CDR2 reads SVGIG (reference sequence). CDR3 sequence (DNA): TGTGCCTGGAGACGGGACTCTGTATCCGGGGAGCTGTTTTTT. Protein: CAWRRDSVSGELFF. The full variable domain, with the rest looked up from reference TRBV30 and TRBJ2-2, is SQTIHQWPATLVQPVGSPLSLECTVEGTSNPNLYWYRQAAGRGLQLLFYSVGIGQISSEVPQNLSASRPQDRQFILSSKKLLLSDSGFYLCAWRRDSVSGELFFGEGSRLTVL.

The CDR3 loop reads CASSGIGATDTQYF. The CDR3 DNA is TGTGCCAGCAGCGGAATTGGGGCCACAGATACGCAGTATTTT. The chain has TRBV5-6 and TRBJ2-3; tentatively, D is TRBD1 (5 bases). CDR1 is SGHDT, CDR2 YYEEEE, per germline. Trimming stripped 4 bases from V and 2 bases from J, with 11 bases between. The CDR3 is made up of 14 amino acids.

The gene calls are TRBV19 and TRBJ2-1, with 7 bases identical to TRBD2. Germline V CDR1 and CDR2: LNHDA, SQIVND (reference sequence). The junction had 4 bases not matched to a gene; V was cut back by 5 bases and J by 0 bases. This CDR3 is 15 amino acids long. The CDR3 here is CASSPAGVSYNEQFF. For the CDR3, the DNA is TGTGCCAGTAGTCCTGCGGGAGTCTCCTACAATGAGCAGTTCTTC.

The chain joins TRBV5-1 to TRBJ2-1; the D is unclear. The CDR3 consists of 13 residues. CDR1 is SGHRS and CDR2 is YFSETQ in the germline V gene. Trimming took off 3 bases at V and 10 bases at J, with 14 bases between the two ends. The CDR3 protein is CASSSGLAVEQFF. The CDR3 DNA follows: TGCGCCAGCAGCTCTGGGCTTGCCGTGGAGCAGTTCTTC.

The CDR3 sequence: CASSYQIYEQYF. Here the CDR3 DNA reads TGTGCCAGCAGCTATCAGATCTACGAGCAGTACTTC. The chain has TRBV7-9 and TRBJ2-7; no clear D. Germline CDR1 SEHNR, CDR2 FQNEAQ (reference sequence). There are 12 residues in the CDR3. The V end lost 4 bases, the J end lost 3 bases, and 7 bases lay between the germline ends. Full variable domain (missing parts from reference TRBV7-9 and TRBJ2-7): DTGVSQNPRHKITKRGQNVTFRCDPISEHNRLYWYRQTLGQGPEFLTYFQNEAQLEKSRLLSDRFSAERPKGSFSTLEIQRTEQGDSAMYLCASSYQIYEQYFGPGTRLTVT.

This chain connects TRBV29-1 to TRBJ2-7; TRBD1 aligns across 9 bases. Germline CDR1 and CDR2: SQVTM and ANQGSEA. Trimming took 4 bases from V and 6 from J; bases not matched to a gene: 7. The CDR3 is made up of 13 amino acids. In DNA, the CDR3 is TGCAGCGTTGGGGACAGGGCGCTTCCCGAGCAGTACTTC. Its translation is CSVGDRALPEQYF.

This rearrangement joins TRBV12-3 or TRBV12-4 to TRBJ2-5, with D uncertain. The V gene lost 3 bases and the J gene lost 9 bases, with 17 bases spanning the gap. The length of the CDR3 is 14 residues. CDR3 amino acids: CASSFGRMGGAQYF. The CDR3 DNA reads TGTGCCAGCAGTTTCGGACGCATGGGTGGGGCCCAGTACTTC.

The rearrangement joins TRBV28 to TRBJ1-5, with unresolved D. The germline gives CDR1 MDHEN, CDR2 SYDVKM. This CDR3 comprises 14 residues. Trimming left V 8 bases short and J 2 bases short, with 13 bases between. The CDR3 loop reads CASYAPAGNQPQHF. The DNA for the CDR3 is TGTGCCAGCTATGCGCCGGCAGGCAATCAGCCCCAGCATTTT.